This T cell receptor beta chain was observed in a study of molecular identifiers for immune sequencing clone quantification. Study-level points and caveats: Sizes of highly expanded clones could be underestimated through identical TCRs sharing a barcode.

The CDR3 length is 15 residues. The V end was cut by 5 bases, the J end by 8 bases, with 19 bases between. CDR1 and CDR2 (germline): LNHDA, SQIVND (reference sequence). Methods described previously were used for bulk TCR libraries, and listed TCR primers were applied. Each CDR3 protein gets one entry after TCRdb re-called the PCR reads with MiXCR. The sample has under 800,000 distinct CDR3 sequences, 25% seen once. This clonotype has at least ten counts. Its antigen is unidentified. The clonotype originates from a human donor in good health. Some libraries in this study had Jurkat cell RNA spiked in. This chain joins TRBV19 and TRBJ2-4; a possible D gene is TRBD2 (6 bases). The sample was naive CD8+ T cells from blood, with Jurkat cell RNA spiked in. Sample subset: FACS-sorted CD8+CD4-CCR7+CD45RA+ naive T cells. CDR3 in DNA: TGTGCCAGTAGTTGGTTAGCCGGGGGTATGGACATTCAGTACTTC. Its translation is CASSWLAGGMDIQYF.